This T cell receptor beta chain emerged from a study of Graves' ophthalmopathy and Graves' hyperthyroidism. The wider study: At initial diagnosis, peripheral blood was obtained, and this preceded any treatment. Findings of the study overall: Detected in blood as well were most expanded thyroid clonotypes with frequency above 0.001.

Notes on this clonotype: What it recognizes is unknown.

Amplification targeted the TCR beta CDR3 regions, with RNA transcripts as the source material. First-round RT-PCR employed HTBI primers, with a second-round multiplex PCR after it. TCRdb ran MiXCR on the multiplex PCR reads and lists one entry per CDR3 protein. Of about 500,000 distinct CDR3 sequences in the sample, around 15% were seen once. Symptoms, serum thyroxine and TRAb, thyroid ultrasound, and orbital computed tomography formed the diagnostic basis. The receptor was isolated from a woman aged 25-40 years with Graves' ophthalmopathy. Sequencing was done on a sample of blood.

CDR3 sequence reads: CASSQDIPVALPHF. The CDR3 region has the DNA TGCGCCAGCAGCCAAGATATTCCGGTGGCACTCCCCCACTTT. The V and J genes are TRBV4-1 and TRBJ1-6; no clear D gene. Germline V lookup: CDR1 MGHRA, CDR2 YSYEKL. CDR3 length equals 14 residues. V shed 0 bases and J shed 18 bases, with 18 bases lying between them.